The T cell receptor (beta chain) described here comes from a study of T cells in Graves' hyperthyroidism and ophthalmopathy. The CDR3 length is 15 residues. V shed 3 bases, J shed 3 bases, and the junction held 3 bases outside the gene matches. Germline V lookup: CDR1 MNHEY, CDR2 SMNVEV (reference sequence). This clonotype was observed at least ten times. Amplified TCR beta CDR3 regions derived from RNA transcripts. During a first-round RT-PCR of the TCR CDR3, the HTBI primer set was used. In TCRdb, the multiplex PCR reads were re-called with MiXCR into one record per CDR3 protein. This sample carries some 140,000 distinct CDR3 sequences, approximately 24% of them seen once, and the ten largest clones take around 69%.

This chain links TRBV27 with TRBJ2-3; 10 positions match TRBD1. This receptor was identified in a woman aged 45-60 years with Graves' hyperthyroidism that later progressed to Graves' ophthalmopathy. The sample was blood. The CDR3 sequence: CASSFRQGATDTQYF. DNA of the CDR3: TGTGCCAGCAGTTTCAGACAGGGGGCTACAGATACGCAGTATTTT.